This entry lists 30 T cell receptor beta chains sequenced from one sample in a study of blood T cells in healthy people across ages. With a J-beta primer mix and a sample-barcoded 5' primer, a second PCR ran 7 to 11 cycles. TCRdb redid the calling of the 5' RACE reads with MiXCR, one entry per CDR3 protein. The table shows some 1,800,000 distinct CDR3 sequences, with approximately 39% occurring only once. Sequenced input: blood. All receptors derive from a human donor in good health.

The chain links TRBV7-9 to TRBJ2-5, with D possibly being TRBD1 (6 bases). The ends were cut back, 11 bases at V and 5 bases at J, with 15 bases in the middle. Germline values: CDR1 SEHNR, CDR2 FQNEAQ (reference sequence). The CDR3 runs to 12 residues. The CDR3: CAANRVEETQYF. The CDR3 bases are TGTGCCGCCAACAGGGTTGAGGAGACCCAGTACTTC.

As regards this clonotype: Its ends do not fully match the called genes, so a read error is possible. The CDR3 DNA sequence: TGTGCCGGCAGTTACGGGCTATGGGGGCAGGGTAATCAGCCCCAGCATTTT. Protein sequence: CAGSYGLWGQGNQPQHF. The V and J genes are TRBV6-6 and TRBJ1-5, with D possibly TRBD1 on 6 matching bases. The germline V gene has CDR1 MNHNY and CDR2 SVGAGI (reference sequence). This CDR3 region has 17 residues.

The chain recombines TRBV6-6 with TRBJ1-1; D remains ambiguous. Germline V gives CDR1 MNHNY, CDR2 SVGAGI (reference sequence). Trimming shortened V by 6 bases and J by 4 bases, and 15 bases separated the two germline ends. The CDR3 is made up of 14 amino acids. DNA for the CDR3: TGTGCCAGCAGCCTCGATGAGCTGAGCACTGAAGCTTTCTTT. Translating it yields CASSLDELSTEAFF.

This chain joins TRBV7-2 and TRBJ1-4; TRBD1 agrees at 8 bases. CDR1 is SGHTA, CDR2 FQGNSA, per germline. The V gene end was trimmed by 5 bases and the J gene end by 0 bases; junction bases not matched to a gene: 11. This CDR3 is built from 18 residues. CDR3 in DNA: TGTGCCAGCAGCCCCCAACTCAGGGGGCGATCAACTAATGAAAAACTGTTTTTT. It translates to CASSPQLRGRSTNEKLFF.

The rearrangement links TRBV7-8 to TRBJ1-1; possibly TRBD1 for D (6 bases). In germline, CDR1 is SGHVS, CDR2 FQNEAQ. This CDR3 spans 15 amino acids. Between the trimmed V and J ends, which lost 5 bases and 1 base, there was a span of 14 bases. CDR3 coding DNA: TGTGCCAGCAGCCCGCGAAGGGGGAAGAACACTGAAGCTTTCTTT. This gives the protein CASSPRRGKNTEAFF.

This clonotype was seen a handful of times. This chain links TRBV20-1 with TRBJ1-5, with a tentative D call TRBD1 (5 bases). The CDR3 spans 14 residues. Germline-derived CDR1 and CDR2 are DFQATT and SNEGSKA (reference sequence). With 6 bases removed from V and 0 bases from J, the gap between germline ends came to 12 bases. The CDR3 loop is CSATTDSSNQPQHF. DNA of the CDR3: TGCAGTGCCACGACAGACAGTAGCAATCAGCCCCAGCATTTT.

This clonotype showed up just a few times. The V gene is TRBV20-1, the J gene TRBJ1-5; D not certain. Germline loops: CDR1 DFQATT, CDR2 SNEGSKA (reference sequence). V lost 1 base, J lost 2 bases, and 6 bases lay in between. This CDR3 contains 13 residues. The CDR3 loop reads CSARAKGNQPQHF. CDR3 in DNA: TGCAGTGCTAGAGCAAAGGGCAATCAGCCCCAGCATTTT.

CDR3 amino acids: CASSLSPVQSYEQYF. In DNA form, the CDR3 reads TGTGCCAGCAGTTTATCGCCTGTACAGAGCTACGAGCAGTACTTC. The chain is built from TRBV12-3 or TRBV12-4 and TRBJ2-4; D is uncertain. The tail of the sequence fits TRBJ2-7 better, so the J call may be wrong. This CDR3 has 15 amino acids.

Concerning this clonotype itself: Mismatch with germline at one junction end may stem from a read error. V and J are TRBV4-3 and TRBJ1-2, with D tentatively TRBD1 (5 bases). CDR3 size: 17 residues. Per germline, CDR1 LGHNA and CDR2 YSLEER. The DNA of the CDR3 is TGCGCCAGCAGCCAAGAGTATGTGTGGGACCCTAACTATGGCTACATCTTC. As protein: CASSQEYVWDPNYGYIF.

This clonotype was observed a few times. V gene TRBV7-3 combines with J gene TRBJ2-3; unclear D gene. CDR1 SGHTA and CDR2 FQGTGA come from the germline V gene. This CDR3 region has 18 residues. The V gene lost 0 bases and the J gene lost 0 bases, with 16 bases spanning the gap. CDR3 bases: TGTGCCAGCAGCTTAACTGGTCTCGGGCCCCCTAGCACAGATACGCAGTATTTT. It specifies CASSLTGLGPPSTDTQYF.

J is TRBJ2-1 and V is TRBV11-2; weak D call: TRBD1 (6 bases). The CDR3 has 17 residues. Germline loops: CDR1 SGHAT, CDR2 FQNNGV. The V end was cut by 1 base, the J end by 0 bases, with 13 bases between. The CDR3 DNA is TGTGCCAGCAGCTTAGTGACAGGAATAAGCTCCTACAATGAGCAGTTCTTC. It encodes CASSLVTGISSYNEQFF.

A few counts support this clonotype. The rearrangement joins TRBV29-1 to TRBJ1-2; no clear D. The CDR3 has 11 amino acids. Trimming removed 7 bases at V and 1 base at J, with 7 bases between. From germline, CDR1 is SQVTM and CDR2 ANQGSEA. The CDR3 protein is CSAVINYGYTF. The CDR3 region has the DNA TGCAGCGCCGTGATTAACTATGGCTACACCTTC. Looking up the rest from reference TRBV29-1 and TRBJ1-2 gives the full variable domain: SAVISQKPSRDICQRGTSLTIQCQVDSQVTMMFWYRQQPGQSLTLIATANQGSEATYESGFVIDKFPISRPNLTFSTLTVSNMSPEDSSIYLCSAVINYGYTFGSGTRLTVV.

This clonotype has only one observation. This rearrangement joins TRBV28 to TRBJ2-1; 9 bases are a match to TRBD1. Trimming removed 5 bases from V and 8 bases from J; junction bases left unmatched: 10. CDR1 MDHEN and CDR2 SYDVKM come from the germline V gene. This CDR3 region has 15 residues. CDR3 residues: CASSGGTGLRHEQFF. CDR3 bases: TGTGCCAGCAGTGGAGGGACAGGGTTAAGACATGAGCAGTTCTTC.

Comment on this clonotype: A much larger clone is a single base away; this may be a read error. The chain couples TRBV10-3 to TRBJ2-6; D possibly corresponds to TRBD1 (5 bases). This CDR3 has 15 amino acids. CDR1 and CDR2 from the germline V gene are ENHRY and SYGVKD. CDR3: CAISGTVSGANVRTF. In DNA, the CDR3 is TGTGCCATCAGTGGGACGGTATCTGGGGCCAACGTCCGGACTTTC.

This clonotype was seen repeatedly, ten times or more. In DNA, the CDR3 is TGTGCCAGCAGCTTGACAGGGTGGGGGAATGAGCAGTTCTTC. This gives the protein CASSLTGWGNEQFF. The chain uses TRBV7-2 and TRBJ2-1, with 7 bases aligning to TRBD1. Germline lookup yields CDR1 SGHTA and CDR2 FQGNSA. V lost 3 bases and J lost 7; bases outside the gene matches: 6. The CDR3 length is 14 residues.

This chain uses TRBV29-1 with TRBJ2-1; TRBD1 aligns across 9 bases. CDR3 size: 13 residues. CDR1 SQVTM and CDR2 ANQGSEA come from the germline V gene. The CDR3 protein is CSSGDRAYNEQFF. In nucleotides, the CDR3 is TGCTCTTCTGGGGACAGGGCCTACAATGAGCAGTTCTTC.

This clonotype was recorded a few times. V gene TRBV6-6 combines with J gene TRBJ2-7, with 15 bases fitting TRBD2. Germline CDR1 and CDR2: MNHNY and SVGAGI (reference sequence). This CDR3 spans 14 amino acids. The V and J ends lost 8 bases and 3 bases, in that order; junction bases with no gene match: 2. CDR3 DNA: TGTGCCAGCGGGGGACTAGCGGGGGGCTACGAGCAGTACTTC. Translation: CASGGLAGGYEQYF.

The J gene is TRBJ2-3, the V gene TRBV20-1; 10 bases agree with TRBD1. V lost 5 bases, J lost 4 bases, and 3 bases stayed unmatched. The germline V gene encodes CDR1 DFQATT and CDR2 SNEGSKA (reference sequence). The CDR3 length is 13 residues. CDR3 coding DNA: TGCAGTGCTTCCGGGACAGGGGCAGATACGCAGTATTTT. It is translated as CSASGTGADTQYF.

The rearrangement links TRBV2 to TRBJ2-4; the D gene is possibly TRBD1 (6 bases). The DNA end is more similar to TRBJ2-7, so the J call may be wrong. Germline values: CDR1 SNHLY, CDR2 FYNNEI. The CDR3 loop spans 11 amino acids. CDR3 nucleotides: TGTGCCAGCGAGGGGGTAAACGAGCAGTACTTC. Encoded protein: CASEGVNEQYF.

This clonotype has just a few counts. The chain has TRBV9 and TRBJ2-7, with 8 bases that match TRBD1. There are 15 residues in the CDR3. Trimming cost V 0 bases and J 7 bases; bases outside gene matches: 9. The V gene's germline CDR1 is SGDLS and CDR2 YYNGEE. The DNA of the CDR3 is TGTGCCAGCAGCGTAGAGGCAGGGGGCGTATGGGAGCAGTACTTC. Its translation is CASSVEAGGVWEQYF.

In its sample, this clonotype was seen a few times. This chain joins TRBV20-1 and TRBJ2-5; D perhaps matches TRBD2 (5 bases). Per germline, CDR1 DFQATT and CDR2 SNEGSKA (reference sequence). This CDR3 has 14 amino acids. The germline V and J ends were trimmed by 5 bases and 11 bases, with 24 bases remaining between them. DNA for the CDR3: TGCAGTGCTGAACTAGAGCGGAGGTACAATGAGCAGTACTTC. It is translated as CSAELERRYNEQYF.

This clonotype was seen a few times. The rearrangement uses TRBV20-1 and TRBJ1-2; a weak D match, TRBD1 (5 bases). V shed 4 bases and J shed 8 bases, with 17 bases lying between them. This CDR3 contains 13 residues. Germline values: CDR1 DFQATT, CDR2 SNEGSKA (reference sequence). The DNA of the CDR3 is TGCAGTGCTAAGGGGAGAGGAAATGGAGGCTACACCTTC. This encodes CSAKGRGNGGYTF.

This clonotype was seen many times. The gene calls are TRBV7-6 and TRBJ1-6; the D is unclear. The CDR3 contains 14 residues. Germline CDR1 and CDR2: SGHVS and FNYEAQ. Between the trimmed V and J ends, which lost 1 base and 1 base, there was a span of 2 bases. The CDR3 is CASSLDSYNSPLHF. In DNA form, the CDR3 reads TGTGCCAGCAGCTTAGATTCCTATAATTCACCCCTCCACTTT.

Regarding this clonotype: At one end the junction does not follow the germline gene, possibly because of a read error. The chain joins TRBV7-3 to TRBJ1-1; D is unresolved. There are 13 residues in the CDR3. Germline V gives CDR1 SGHTA, CDR2 FQGTGA. The CDR3 region is CASRFQMVTEALF. CDR3 nucleotide sequence: TGTGCCAGCAGGTTCCAGATGGTAACTGAAGCTTTATTT. The complete variable domain, with remaining parts taken from reference TRBV7-3 and TRBJ1-1, reads GAGVSQTPSNKVTEKGKYVELRCDPISGHTALYWYRQSLGQGPEFLIYFQGTGAADDSGLPNDRFFAVRPEGSVSTLKIQRTERGDSAVYLCASRFQMVTEALFGQGTRLTVV.

This chain joins TRBV20-1 and TRBJ2-7, with TRBD2 identical over 10 bases. The germline V gene encodes CDR1 DFQATT and CDR2 SNEGSKA (reference sequence). The V and J ends lost 6 bases and 2 bases, in that order; junction bases with no gene match: 7. The CDR3 runs to 14 residues. The CDR3 DNA follows: TGCAGTGCGAAACGGAGCGGGGGGGCCTACGAGCAGTACTTC. Protein sequence: CSAKRSGGAYEQYF.

In the case of this clonotype: This may come from a read error, since a much larger clone is one base off. The chain recombines TRBV3-1 with TRBJ1-1, with 8 bases that match TRBD1. Germline loops: CDR1 LGHDT, CDR2 YNNKEL (reference sequence). The CDR3 totals 13 residues. V lost 5 bases and J lost 6; bases outside the gene matches: 5. CDR3 DNA sequence: TGTGCCAGCAGCTTCGGACAGGGCCCTGAAGCTTTCTTT. Amino acids: CASSFGQGPEAFF. The full variable domain, with the rest looked up from reference TRBV3-1 and TRBJ1-1, is DTAVSQTPKYLVTQMGNDKSIKCEQNLGHDTMYWYKQDSKKFLKIMFSYNNKELIINETVPNRFSPKSPDKAHLNLHINSLELGDSAVYFCASSFGQGPEAFFGQGTRLTVV.

V and J are TRBV12-3 or TRBV12-4 and TRBJ1-3, with D maybe TRBD1 (5 bases). This CDR3 contains 20 residues. V lost 8 bases, J lost 2 bases, and 31 bases lay in between. The chain's CDR3 is CASLNSLGTRGLSTGNTIYF. The DNA of the CDR3 is TGTGCCAGCCTCAACTCCCTGGGGACTCGAGGACTCTCCACTGGAAACACCATATATTTT.

This clonotype was recorded a few times. J is TRBJ2-7 and V is TRBV20-1; D possibly corresponds to TRBD1 (6 bases). From germline, CDR1 is DFQATT and CDR2 SNEGSKA (reference sequence). V shed 4 bases and J shed 3 bases, with 16 bases lying between them. The CDR3 extends over 14 amino acids. The CDR3 sequence: CSATTGMGHYEQYF. Here the CDR3 DNA reads TGCAGTGCTACCACAGGGATGGGTCACTACGAGCAGTACTTC.

The chain is built from TRBV6-1 and TRBJ2-4, with 11 bases identical to TRBD2. The J call may be wrong; the DNA end is better matched by TRBJ2-7. The CDR3 covers 16 residues. Per the germline V gene, CDR1 is MNHNS and CDR2 is SASEGT. For the CDR3, the DNA is TGTGCCAGCAGTGAATTAGCGGGGGGGCCCACCTACGAGCAGTACTTC. Translated, it gives CASSELAGGPTYEQYF.

This chain connects TRBV24-1 to TRBJ1-5; 7 bases are shared with TRBD1. This CDR3 has 14 residues. The germline gives CDR1 KGHDR, CDR2 SFDVKD. The ends lost 2 bases at V and 7 bases at J; junction bases unmatched: 4. In DNA form, the CDR3 reads TGTGCCACCAGTGATTCGACAGGGCCCCAGCCCCAGCATTTT. This codes for CATSDSTGPQPQHF.